What follows is one TCR beta chain and its context. Antigen: not known. The sample is drawn from a study of T cell repertoires in ileal Crohn's disease. Study information: Every patient was operated on for stricturing (roughly 61%) or penetrating (approximately 40%) complications. About half received postoperative treatment, around twelve with thiopurines and some 19 anti-TNF. At postoperative colonoscopy, neoterminal ileum biopsies were taken as M6.

Profiled with immunoSEQ multiplex PCR; TCRdb holds only in-frame clones, not every one. The sample includes 12,000 or so clones, 80% to 85% seen only once; the top ten take 9.5% to 13%. Time point noted: neoterminal ileum biopsy at postoperative endoscopy, about 6 months after surgery. CDR1 and CDR2 from the germline V gene are WSHSY and SAAADI. V gave up 3 bases and J gave up 0 bases, with 11 bases separating them. The CDR3 runs 15 residues. Whole-study findings and limits: Sorted CD8 T cells held more high-frequency clones than CD4.

This sequence joins TRBV10-2 and TRBJ1-1; perhaps TRBD1 as D (6 bases). The sequenced sample was ileal tissue. The origin of this receptor is an adult with Crohn's disease. CDR3 coding DNA: TGCGCCAGCAGTGATCGGGGACATTTGAACACTGAAGCTTTCTTT. Translating it yields CASSDRGHLNTEAFF.